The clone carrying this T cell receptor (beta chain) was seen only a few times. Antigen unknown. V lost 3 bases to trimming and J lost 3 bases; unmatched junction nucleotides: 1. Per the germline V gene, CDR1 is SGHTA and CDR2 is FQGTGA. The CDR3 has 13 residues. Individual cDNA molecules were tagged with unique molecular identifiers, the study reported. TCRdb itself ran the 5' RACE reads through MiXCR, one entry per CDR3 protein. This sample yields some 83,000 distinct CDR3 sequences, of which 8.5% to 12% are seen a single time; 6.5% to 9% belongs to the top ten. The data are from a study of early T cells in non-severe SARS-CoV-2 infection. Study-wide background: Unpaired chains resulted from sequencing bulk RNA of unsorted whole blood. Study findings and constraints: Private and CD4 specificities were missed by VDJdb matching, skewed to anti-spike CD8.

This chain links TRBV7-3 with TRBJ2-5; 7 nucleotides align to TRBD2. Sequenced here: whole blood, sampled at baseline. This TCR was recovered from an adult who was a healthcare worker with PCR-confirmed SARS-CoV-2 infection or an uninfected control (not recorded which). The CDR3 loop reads CASSLRGKETQYF. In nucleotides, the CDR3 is TGTGCCAGCAGCTTGCGGGGGAAAGAGACCCAGTACTTC.